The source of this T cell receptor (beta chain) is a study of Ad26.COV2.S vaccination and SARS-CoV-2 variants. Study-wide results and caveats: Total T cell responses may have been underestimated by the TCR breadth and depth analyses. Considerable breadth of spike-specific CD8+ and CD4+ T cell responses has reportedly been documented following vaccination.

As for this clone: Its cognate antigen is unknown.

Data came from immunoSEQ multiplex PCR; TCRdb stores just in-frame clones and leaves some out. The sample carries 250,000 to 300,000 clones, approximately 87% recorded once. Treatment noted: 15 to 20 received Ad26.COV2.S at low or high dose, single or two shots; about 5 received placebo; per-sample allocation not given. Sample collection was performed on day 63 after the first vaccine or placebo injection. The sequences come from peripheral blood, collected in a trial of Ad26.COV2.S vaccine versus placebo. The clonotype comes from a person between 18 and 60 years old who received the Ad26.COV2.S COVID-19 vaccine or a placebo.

The CDR3 DNA is TGTGCCACCAGTGATGCTACAGGGGTTAACGACAATGAGCAGTTCTTC. Protein product: CATSDATGVNDNEQFF. V usage is TRBV24-1 and J usage is TRBJ2-1; 7 positions match TRBD1. J lost 5 bases, V lost 3 bases, and 9 bases had no gene match. This CDR3 region has 16 residues. The germline gives CDR1 KGHDR, CDR2 SFDVKD.